The 28 T cell receptor beta chains listed next were all sequenced from one sample in a study of blood T cell repertoires in COVID-19. Generated by immunoSEQ multiplex PCR, the TCRdb table keeps only in-frame clones and is missing some. The sample lists 100,000 to 150,000 clones; 84% were seen once. Sequenced input: PBMCs or T cells enriched from blood (not recorded which). These receptors came from a man aged 40-49 years with acute COVID-19.

The V gene is TRBV14, the J gene TRBJ2-3, with TRBD2 matching over 14 bases. Germline V CDR1 and CDR2: SGHDN, FVKESK. This CDR3 comprises 15 residues. J gave up 6 bases and V 3 bases, and 2 bases lay outside the gene matches. The CDR3 here is CASSQTSGGADTQYF. DNA for the CDR3: TGTGCCAGCAGCCAGACTAGCGGGGGGGCCGATACGCAGTATTTT.

The chain employs TRBV6-5 and TRBJ1-6, with D perhaps matching TRBD1 (5 bases). The germline V gene encodes CDR1 MNHEY and CDR2 SVGAGI. Trimming removed 0 bases from V and 7 bases from J, with 10 bases in between. The CDR3 sequence is 15 residues long. CDR3 in amino acids: CASSYSYGGNSPLHF. CDR3 bases: TGTGCCAGCAGTTACTCTTACGGGGGGAATTCACCCCTCCACTTT.

The chain employs TRBV6-1 and TRBJ1-2; no reliable D call. CDR1 is MNHNS, CDR2 SASEGT, per germline. Trimming shortened V by 2 bases and J by 5 bases, and 3 bases separated the two germline ends. This CDR3 is 11 amino acids long. In DNA form, the CDR3 reads TGTGCCAGCAGTGAATATTATGGCTACACCTTC. It codes for CASSEYYGYTF.

The J gene is TRBJ2-1, the V gene TRBV5-1; D unclear. This CDR3 spans 13 amino acids. V was shortened by 0 bases and J by 5 bases, with 6 bases between the two germline ends. Germline loops: CDR1 SGHRS, CDR2 YFSETQ. CDR3 in amino acids: CASSLDRNNEQFF. For the CDR3, the DNA is TGCGCCAGCAGCTTGGACAGAAACAATGAGCAGTTCTTC.

The genes are TRBV9 and TRBJ2-2; 7 nucleotides agree with TRBD2. The CDR3 covers 16 residues. The germline CDR1 and CDR2 sequences are SGDLS and YYNGEE. The J segment lost 2 bases and the V segment lost 0 bases, leaving 4 bases of the junction unmatched. The CDR3: CASSVAGAGNTGELFF. In DNA, the CDR3 is TGTGCCAGCAGCGTAGCAGGAGCGGGAAACACCGGGGAGCTGTTTTTT.

This chain joins TRBV6-4 and TRBJ2-7; perhaps TRBD1 as D (6 bases). The germline V gene has CDR1 MRHNA and CDR2 SNTAGT. The CDR3 contains 15 residues. V was shortened by 0 bases and J by 7 bases, with 16 bases between the two germline ends. The CDR3 is CASSDSKVGAREQYF. The CDR3, as DNA: TGTGCCAGCAGTGACTCGAAGGTGGGGGCAAGGGAGCAGTACTTC.

The CDR3 coding sequence is TGTGCCAGCAGTTTGGCTGCTGCCTACGAGCAGTACTTC. Amino acids: CASSLAAAYEQYF. The chain uses TRBV28 and TRBJ2-7; D unresolved. The CDR3 contains 13 residues. V lost 3 bases and J lost 2, with 8 bases in between. Germline CDR1 and CDR2: MDHEN and SYDVKM.

The chain employs TRBV18 and TRBJ2-3, with 9 bases lining up with TRBD2. CDR1 KGHSH and CDR2 LQKENI come from the germline V gene. The CDR3 runs to 13 residues. V was clipped by 4 bases and J by 7 bases; unmatched bases: 3. CDR3 in amino acids: CASSLSGRNTQYF. The CDR3 bases are TGTGCCAGCTCACTTAGCGGGAGAAATACGCAGTATTTT. Drawing the rest from reference TRBV18 and TRBJ2-3, the complete variable domain is NAGVMQNPRHLVRRRGQEARLRCSPMKGHSHVYWYRQLPEEGLKFMVYLQKENIIDESGMPKERFSAEFPKEGPSILRIQQVVRGDSAAYFCASSLSGRNTQYFGPGTRLTVL.

V usage is TRBV28 and J usage is TRBJ2-2; 10 nucleotides line up with TRBD1. The trim removed 4 bases at V and 6 bases at J, leaving 5 bases unmatched. Germline V gives CDR1 MDHEN, CDR2 SYDVKM. The CDR3 is 15 residues long. In nucleotides, the CDR3 is TGTGCCAGCAGTTCGTGGACAGGGGGAGCCGGGGAGCTGTTTTTT. Its protein is CASSSWTGGAGELFF.

The V gene is TRBV7-9, the J gene TRBJ2-3; D is undetermined. V dropped 8 bases and J dropped 2 bases, with 8 bases sitting between them. Germline values: CDR1 SEHNR, CDR2 FQNEAQ (reference sequence). This CDR3 is built from 12 residues. CDR3 sequence (DNA): TGTGCCAGCGAGGAAGACACAGATACGCAGTATTTT. Translated, it gives CASEEDTDTQYF.

The chain is built from TRBV6-5 and TRBJ2-2, with 10 bases lining up with TRBD1. Germline V gene sequence: CDR1 MNHEY, CDR2 SVGAGI. After removal of 6 bases from V and 6 bases from J, the junction contained 7 bases not matched to a gene. CDR3 length equals 15 residues. For the CDR3, the DNA is TGTGCCAGCAGGCCGGGACAGGGGCGTGCCGGGGAGCTGTTTTTT. Its translation is CASRPGQGRAGELFF.

The chain recombines TRBV27 with TRBJ2-3; maybe TRBD1 (5 bases). There are 13 residues in the CDR3. The ends were cut back, 3 bases at V and 4 bases at J, with 8 bases in the middle. The germline V gene has CDR1 MNHEY and CDR2 SMNVEV (reference sequence). CDR3 in amino acids: CASSFRAADTQYF. The CDR3 coding sequence is TGTGCCAGCAGTTTCAGGGCGGCAGATACGCAGTATTTT.

The chain uses TRBV7-2 and TRBJ2-1; 8 nucleotides align to TRBD2. The CDR3 runs to 16 residues. With 5 bases clipped from V and 5 bases from J, the junction kept 11 bases outside the gene matches. From germline, CDR1 is SGHTA and CDR2 FQGNSA. CDR3: CASSKAGTSRNNEQFF. In DNA, the CDR3 is TGTGCCAGCAGCAAAGCCGGGACTAGTAGAAACAATGAGCAGTTCTTC.

The gene calls are TRBV30 and TRBJ1-6; 7 nucleotides agree with TRBD1. This CDR3 contains 15 residues. In germline, CDR1 is GTSNPN, CDR2 SVGIG (reference sequence). V trimming: 5 bases; J trimming: 9 bases; junction bases outside the gene matches: 13. The CDR3 DNA sequence: TGTGCCTGGGAGTTGGCAGGGGGTGGGAGTTCACCCCTCCACTTT. Its translation is CAWELAGGGSSPLHF.

The gene calls are TRBV3-1 (or the pseudogene TRBV3-2) and TRBJ2-5, with a possible D match to TRBD1 (6 bases). The CDR3 has 14 amino acids. Germline assignment: CDR1 LGHDT and CDR2 YNNKEL (reference sequence). V was pared by 10 bases and J by 2 bases, with 17 bases between. CDR3 region: CATRTVLTQETQYF. Here the CDR3 DNA reads TGTGCCACACGGACAGTGTTAACGCAAGAGACCCAGTACTTC.

This chain links TRBV7-2 with TRBJ1-6; 7 bases map to TRBD1. Trimming at V came to 5 bases and at J to 6 bases, leaving 10 bases not matched to a gene. The CDR3 totals 16 residues. Germline CDR1 SGHTA, CDR2 FQGNSA. Here the CDR3 reads CASSLWGTGANSPLHF. In nucleotides, the CDR3 is TGTGCCAGCAGCCTGTGGGGCACAGGGGCTAATTCACCCCTCCACTTT.

The chain links TRBV4-1 to TRBJ1-4, with a possible D match to TRBD1 (5 bases). Germline V lookup: CDR1 MGHRA, CDR2 YSYEKL. V dropped 2 bases and J dropped 0 bases, with 13 bases sitting between them. This CDR3 has 17 amino acids. The CDR3 DNA is TGCGCCAGCAGCCAACCTAGACAGCTCTCAACTAATGAAAAACTGTTTTTT. Its translation: CASSQPRQLSTNEKLFF.

CDR3: CASSVTVNTEAFF. DNA of the CDR3: TGCGCCAGCAGCGTGACAGTGAACACTGAAGCTTTCTTT. This chain links TRBV5-1 with TRBJ1-1, with D possibly matching TRBD1 (5 bases). This CDR3 spans 13 amino acids. Trimming cost V 4 bases and J 0 bases, with 7 bases left between them. CDR1 SGHRS and CDR2 YFSETQ come from the germline V gene.

This clone was seen once. The rearrangement joins TRBV2 to TRBJ2-6; 13 bases are a match to TRBD2. V lost 6 bases to trimming and J lost 0 bases; unmatched junction nucleotides: 5. Germline V gene lookup returns CDR1 SNHLY and CDR2 FYNNEI. The CDR3 spans 18 residues. CDR3 residues: CASSGLAGVHSGANVLTF. Here the CDR3 DNA reads TGTGCCAGCAGCGGACTAGCGGGGGTTCACTCTGGGGCCAACGTCCTGACTTTC.

This chain's CDR3 is CATGTGISGNTIYF. The CDR3 coding sequence is TGTGCCACCGGGACAGGGATCTCTGGAAACACCATATATTTT. J is TRBJ1-3 and V is TRBV19, with TRBD1 matching 9 bases. The CDR3 spans 14 residues. Germline assignment: CDR1 LNHDA and CDR2 SQIVND (reference sequence). V was pared by 10 bases and J by 0 bases, with 4 bases of the junction left unmatched.

The chain combines TRBV5-1 with TRBJ1-3; the D is unclear. Germline V lookup: CDR1 SGHRS, CDR2 YFSETQ. The CDR3 spans 14 residues. The V gene lost 0 bases and the J gene lost 3 bases, with 7 bases spanning the gap. CDR3 in DNA: TGCGCCAGCAGCTTGGCAGAAATTGGAAACACCATATATTTT. Amino acids: CASSLAEIGNTIYF.

V and J are TRBV3-1 (or the pseudogene TRBV3-2) and TRBJ2-3, with D possibly TRBD2 on 6 matching bases. Trimming took 1 base from V and 6 from J, leaving 17 bases between them. This CDR3 has 16 residues. Per germline, CDR1 LGHDT and CDR2 YNNKEL (reference sequence). For the CDR3, the DNA is TGTGCCAGCAGCCAAGCCGGGGGACTTTCCCGGGATACGCAGTATTTT. This translates into CASSQAGGLSRDTQYF.

The chain recombines TRBV3-1 (or the pseudogene TRBV3-2) with TRBJ2-7; D might be TRBD2 (6 bases). This CDR3 has 14 residues. CDR1 LGHDT and CDR2 YNNKEL come from the germline V gene (reference sequence). V was clipped by 8 bases and J by 0 bases, with 14 bases between them. The CDR3 DNA reads as TGTGCCAGCTCGGAGGGAGACCCCTCCTACGAGCAGTACTTC. Protein product: CASSEGDPSYEQYF.

The chain combines TRBV7-9 with TRBJ2-7; possible D gene TRBD2, 5 bases. V gave up 4 bases and J gave up 2 bases, with 6 bases separating them. Germline V gene sequence: CDR1 SEHNR, CDR2 FQNEAQ (reference sequence). The CDR3 is made up of 12 amino acids. The CDR3 nucleotides are TGTGCCAGCAGCTCCGGGACCTACGAGCAGTACTTC. Amino acids: CASSSGTYEQYF.

This clone was observed a few times. The V gene is TRBV5-8, the J gene TRBJ1-1; D remains ambiguous. The CDR3 sequence is 11 residues long. The germline V gene has CDR1 SGHTS and CDR2 YDEGEE. V was clipped by 0 bases and J by 10 bases, with 7 bases between them. The CDR3 here is CASSLAFGAFF. CDR3 bases: TGTGCCAGCAGCTTGGCCTTCGGAGCTTTCTTT.

The table lists this clone with a count of one. The CDR3 here is CASSPFGTGVEQYF. CDR3 in DNA: TGTGCCAGCAGTCCTTTCGGGACAGGGGTTGAGCAGTACTTC. This chain joins TRBV27 and TRBJ2-7, with TRBD1 identical over 10 bases. The CDR3 is 14 residues long. The germline V gene encodes CDR1 MNHEY and CDR2 SMNVEV (reference sequence). Trimming took 5 bases from V and 7 from J; bases not matched to a gene: 8.

This clone has just one count. This sequence joins TRBV11-2 and TRBJ2-1; TRBD2 matches 11 bases. Germline V gene sequence: CDR1 SGHAT, CDR2 FQNNGV. The CDR3 totals 14 residues. Unmatched junction bases numbered 3, after V lost 3 bases and J lost 8 bases. The CDR3 bases are TGTGCCAGCAGCTTCACTAGCGGGGGAGATGAGCAGTTCTTC. Protein: CASSFTSGGDEQFF.

The chain is built from TRBV29-1 and TRBJ2-7; TRBD2 is a possible D gene (5 bases). Deletions cut 4 bases from V and 2 bases from J, with 9 bases between. Germline V gives CDR1 SQVTM, CDR2 ANQGSEA. This CDR3 spans 12 amino acids. DNA for the CDR3: TGCAGCGTTGGGAGCGGTCCCTACGAGCAGTACTTC. The encoded protein is CSVGSGPYEQYF.